This passage covers 21 T cell receptor beta chains from one sample sequenced in a study of blood T cell repertoires in COVID-19. Method: immunoSEQ multiplex PCR; TCRdb's copy keeps in-frame clones and lacks some. This table holds around 100,000 clones, approximately 80% found once. The sequenced sample was peripheral blood. All receptors derive from a woman aged 70-85 years with acute or convalescent COVID-19.

The sample holds one count of this clone. The CDR3 nucleotides are TGTGCCTTGGACAGGGGGCGCGACACCGGGGAGCTGTTTTTT. This translates into CALDRGRDTGELFF. J is TRBJ2-2 and V is TRBV30; the match to TRBD1 covers 11 bases. The CDR3 consists of 14 residues. Germline V gene lookup returns CDR1 GTSNPN and CDR2 SVGIG (reference sequence). With 7 bases clipped from V and 3 bases from J, the junction kept 4 bases outside the gene matches.

V is TRBV12-2 and J is TRBJ1-5. TRBV12-2 is a documented pseudogene. CDR3 length: 20 residues. CDR3 protein: CASRLVPRVSFNYSNQPQHF. DNA for the CDR3: TGTGCAAGTCGCTTAGTACCCCGTGTAAGCTTTAATTATAGCAATCAGCCCCAGCATTTT.

The chain combines TRBV6-5 with TRBJ1-5; a weak D match, TRBD1 (5 bases). The V and J ends lost 6 bases and 4 bases respectively, with 13 bases between them. This CDR3 has 14 amino acids. In germline, CDR1 is MNHEY, CDR2 SVGAGI. As DNA, the CDR3 is TGTGCCAGCAGGAACTTAGGGGAAAATCAGCCCCAGCATTTT. Protein: CASRNLGENQPQHF.

The genes are TRBV11-2 and TRBJ2-5; 13 bases fit TRBD2. CDR3 size: 17 residues. V lost 5 bases, J lost 2 bases, and 8 bases stayed unmatched. Per the germline V gene, CDR1 is SGHAT and CDR2 is FQNNGV. CDR3 protein: CASSPQGLAGRQETQYF. The CDR3 DNA follows: TGTGCCAGCAGCCCCCAGGGACTAGCGGGGAGACAAGAGACCCAGTACTTC.

V and J are TRBV12-5 and TRBJ2-6; D unresolved. Germline assignment: CDR1 LGHNT and CDR2 FRNRAP. Trimming removed 7 bases at V and 0 bases at J, with 13 bases between. The CDR3 runs to 16 residues. This CDR3 reads CASDLWPSSGANVLTF. In DNA form, the CDR3 reads TGTGCTAGTGACCTGTGGCCCTCCTCTGGGGCCAACGTCCTGACTTTC.

The DNA for the CDR3 is TGTGCCAGCAGCCAGACTTCCGGGGAGCTGTTTTTT. Encoded protein: CASSQTSGELFF. The chain recombines TRBV3-1 (or the pseudogene TRBV3-2) with TRBJ2-2; D unresolved. V lost 3 bases and J lost 6, with 5 bases in between. CDR3 size: 12 residues. Germline V gene data show CDR1 as LGHDT and CDR2 as YNNKEL (reference sequence).

CDR3 sequence (DNA): TGTGCCAGCAGTTTAGGGGACAGGGGAGAGACCCAGTACTTC. Its translation: CASSLGDRGETQYF. The genes are TRBV27 and TRBJ2-5; TRBD1 matches 10 bases. The V gene end was trimmed by 2 bases and the J gene end by 4 bases; junction bases not matched to a gene: 1. The germline CDR1 and CDR2 sequences are MNHEY and SMNVEV (reference sequence). The CDR3 runs 14 residues.

The chain has TRBV5-6 and TRBJ1-3; D might be TRBD1 (6 bases). Between the trimmed V and J ends, which lost 4 bases and 2 bases, there was a span of 10 bases. The CDR3 length is 14 residues. CDR1 is SGHDT and CDR2 is YYEEEE in the germline V gene. The CDR3 nucleotides read TGTGCCAGCAGCCTCGGGACACCTGGAAACACCATATATTTT. Amino acids: CASSLGTPGNTIYF.

The chain is built from TRBV10-2 and TRBJ1-1; TRBD1 matches 7 bases. CDR1 and CDR2 from the germline V gene are WSHSY and SAAADI. This CDR3 contains 13 residues. The junction had 4 bases not matched to a gene; V was cut back by 4 bases and J by 5 bases. The CDR3 protein is CASSVDRDTEAFF. Here the CDR3 DNA reads TGCGCCAGCAGTGTTGACAGGGATACTGAAGCTTTCTTT.

The V call is TRBV5-5, the J call TRBJ1-5; no clear D. From germline, CDR1 is SGHKS and CDR2 YYEKEE (reference sequence). The CDR3 contains 15 residues. V lost 0 bases and J lost 1, with 8 bases in between. CDR3 residues: CASSLDPTSNQPQHF. CDR3 DNA: TGTGCCAGCAGCTTGGATCCGACAAGCAATCAGCCCCAGCATTTT.

V usage is TRBV10-2 and J usage is TRBJ2-3; 11 nucleotides match TRBD2. CDR1 is WSHSY and CDR2 is SAAADI in the germline V gene. This CDR3 is 14 amino acids long. V was clipped by 5 bases and J by 3 bases; unmatched bases: 1. CDR3 sequence (DNA): TGCGCCAGCAGTTCTAGCGGGGGGACAGATACGCAGTATTTT. Translating gives CASSSSGGTDTQYF.

The chain recombines TRBV27 with TRBJ1-5; a weak D match, TRBD1 (5 bases). The CDR3 extends over 13 amino acids. The germline CDR1 and CDR2 sequences are MNHEY and SMNVEV (reference sequence). V was cut by 3 bases and J by 6 bases, with 9 bases left in between. CDR3 DNA sequence: TGTGCCAGCAGTTTGGGTGGGGCTCAGCCCCAGCATTTT. This translates into CASSLGGAQPQHF.

The chain links TRBV7-2 to TRBJ1-3; no clear D. V was pared by 1 base and J by 0 bases, with 7 bases between. Per germline, CDR1 SGHTA and CDR2 FQGNSA. This CDR3 spans 15 amino acids. The CDR3 here is CASSLGQNSGNTIYF. The CDR3 DNA sequence: TGTGCCAGCAGCTTAGGCCAGAACTCTGGAAACACCATATATTTT.

The chain uses TRBV28 and TRBJ1-5; D possibly corresponds to TRBD1 (6 bases). Trimming took off 6 bases at V and 0 bases at J, with 15 bases between the two ends. The CDR3 consists of 16 residues. Germline CDR1 is MDHEN and CDR2 is SYDVKM. CDR3 DNA: TGTGCCAGCAGGGCTTGGACAGCCAATAGCAATCAGCCCCAGCATTTT. It is translated as CASRAWTANSNQPQHF.

The chain recombines TRBV19 with TRBJ1-2; D ambiguous. V lost 1 base, J lost 14 bases, and 14 bases lay in between. CDR3 size: 12 residues. Germline V gene data show CDR1 as LNHDA and CDR2 as SQIVND (reference sequence). CDR3 in amino acids: CASSIVAQRATF. The CDR3 DNA reads TGTGCCAGTAGTATAGTCGCCCAGAGGGCTACCTTC.

This chain joins TRBV2 and TRBJ2-2, with 8 bases matching TRBD1. Trimming removed 1 base from V and 1 base from J; junction bases left unmatched: 2. Germline V CDR1 and CDR2: SNHLY, FYNNEI. The CDR3 has 16 residues. The CDR3 nucleotides are TGTGCCAGCAGTGAAGAGGGACAGGAGAACACCGGGGAGCTGTTTTTT. As protein: CASSEEGQENTGELFF. Based on the CDR3 plus reference TRBV2 and TRBJ2-2, the full variable domain is EPEVTQTPSHQVTQMGQEVILRCVPISNHLYFYWYRQILGQKVEFLVSFYNNEISEKSEIFDDQFSVERPDGSNFTLKIRSTKLEDSAMYFCASSEEGQENTGELFFGEGSRLTVL.

The V gene is TRBV9, the J gene TRBJ2-7, with D unclear. V lost 0 bases to trimming and J lost 5 bases, with 12 bases between them. This CDR3 has 14 residues. CDR1 is SGDLS and CDR2 is YYNGEE in the germline V gene. This CDR3 is CASSVGLTHDEQYF. The CDR3 bases are TGTGCCAGCAGCGTAGGACTGACTCACGACGAGCAGTACTTC.

The chain recombines TRBV5-1 with TRBJ2-3, with unresolved D. Trimming took 4 bases from V and 1 from J, leaving 13 bases between them. From germline, CDR1 is SGHRS and CDR2 YFSETQ. The CDR3 runs 15 residues. Written as DNA, the CDR3 is TGCGCCAGCAGCGAAACCTGGGCGCGCACAGATACGCAGTATTTT. It specifies CASSETWARTDTQYF.

The rearrangement joins TRBV5-5 to TRBJ2-2; 8 bases fit TRBD2. V shed 1 base, J shed 3 bases, and the junction held 5 bases outside the gene matches. The CDR3 spans 16 residues. CDR1 and CDR2 (germline): SGHKS, YYEKEE (reference sequence). The CDR3, as DNA: TGTGCCAGCAGCTTGCACGGGGGGGCCTACACCGGGGAGCTGTTTTTT. Amino acids: CASSLHGGAYTGELFF.

V gene TRBV12-3 or TRBV12-4 combines with J gene TRBJ2-4; D gene ambiguous. Trimming pared 6 bases from V and 8 bases from J, leaving 11 bases between. The length of the CDR3 is 12 residues. Here the CDR3 DNA reads TGTGCCAGCAGCACCTCGGTGGACATTCAGTACTTC. The encoded protein is CASSTSVDIQYF.

V usage is TRBV5-4 and J usage is TRBJ2-5; 8 bases are shared with TRBD1. With V trimmed by 7 bases and J by 2 bases, 10 bases remained unmatched. The length of the CDR3 is 15 residues. Per germline, CDR1 SGHNT and CDR2 YYREEE (reference sequence). CDR3 DNA sequence: TGTGCCAGCTCCCTTGGACAGGGCGTTCAAGAGACCCAGTACTTC. It translates to CASSLGQGVQETQYF.